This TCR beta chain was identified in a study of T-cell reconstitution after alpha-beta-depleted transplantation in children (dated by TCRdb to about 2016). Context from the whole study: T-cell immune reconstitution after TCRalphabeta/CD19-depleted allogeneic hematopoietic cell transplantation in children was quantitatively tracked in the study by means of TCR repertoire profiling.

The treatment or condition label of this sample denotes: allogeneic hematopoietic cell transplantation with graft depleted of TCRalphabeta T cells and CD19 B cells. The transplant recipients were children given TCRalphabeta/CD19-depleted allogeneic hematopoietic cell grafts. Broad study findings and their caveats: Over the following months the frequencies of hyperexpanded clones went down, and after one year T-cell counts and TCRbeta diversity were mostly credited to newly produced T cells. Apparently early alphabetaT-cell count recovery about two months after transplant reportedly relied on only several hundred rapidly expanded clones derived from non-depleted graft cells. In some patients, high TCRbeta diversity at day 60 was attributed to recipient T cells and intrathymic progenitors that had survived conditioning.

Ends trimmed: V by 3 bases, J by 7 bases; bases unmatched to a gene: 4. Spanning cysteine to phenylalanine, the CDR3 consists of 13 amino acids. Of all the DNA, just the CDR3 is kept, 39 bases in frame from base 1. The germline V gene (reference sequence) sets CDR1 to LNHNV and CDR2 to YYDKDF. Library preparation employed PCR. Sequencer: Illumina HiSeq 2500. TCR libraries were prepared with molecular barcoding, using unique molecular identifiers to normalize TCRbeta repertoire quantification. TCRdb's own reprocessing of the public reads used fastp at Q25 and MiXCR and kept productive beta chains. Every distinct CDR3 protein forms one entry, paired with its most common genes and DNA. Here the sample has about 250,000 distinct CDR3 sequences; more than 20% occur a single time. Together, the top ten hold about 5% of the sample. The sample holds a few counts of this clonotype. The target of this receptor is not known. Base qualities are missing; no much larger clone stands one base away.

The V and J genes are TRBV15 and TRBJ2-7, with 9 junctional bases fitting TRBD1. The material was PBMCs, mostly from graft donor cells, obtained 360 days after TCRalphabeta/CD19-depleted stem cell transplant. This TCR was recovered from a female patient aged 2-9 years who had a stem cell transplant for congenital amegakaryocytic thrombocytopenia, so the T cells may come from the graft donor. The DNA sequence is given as TGTGCCACCAGCAGGGACAGGGGCGGAGAGCAGTACTTC. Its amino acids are CATSRDRGGEQYF.